This T cell receptor (beta chain) was found in a study of monozygotic twins with inflammatory bowel disease. TCRdb re-called the 5' RACE reads, yielding one record per CDR3 amino acid sequence without DNA. The sample has some 440,000 distinct CDR3 sequences; the top ten hold 2% to 2.5%. Concerning this clonotype itself: Its antigen remains unknown.

CDR1 is DFQATT and CDR2 is SNEGSKA in the germline V gene (reference sequence). CDR3 length equals 15 residues. Study-wide findings and caveats: Patients received differing immunosuppressive treatments, which may have added variability to their repertoires.

This receptor was obtained from a human donor with ulcerative colitis or Crohn's disease, or a healthy co-twin of an affected twin (not recorded which). Sequenced input: blood. The gene calls are TRBV20-1 and TRBJ2-1; without DNA, the TCRdb call of TRBD2 cannot be checked. The CDR3 protein is CSAREGLAPYNEQFF.